This is a list of T cell receptor beta chains from one sample in a study of blood T cell repertoires in COVID-19. TCRdb's table, derived via immunoSEQ multiplex PCR, lists solely in-frame clones and lacks some. The table has about 250,000 clones, about 85% seen once; the top ten hold 3%. Sequencing was done on a sample of peripheral blood. The receptors come from a man between 18 and 35 years old with active or convalescent COVID-19. CDR3s include the opening cysteine and the closing phenylalanine or tryptophan. The D gene is left open where the match is weak. Some rows mark clone size as missing; the rest say once, few, many or name a class of expanded clone.

TRBV23-1	16	.	TRBJ1-6	.	CASSGILPRQVESLHF	TGCGCCAGCAGTGGAATTCTTCCCCGACAGGTCGAGTCCCTCCACTTT
TRBV7-3	14	TRBD1	TRBJ1-2	.	CASSPHQGGYGYTF	TGTGCCAGCAGCCCTCATCAGGGGGGCTATGGCTACACCTTC
TRBV10-3	13	TRBD1	TRBJ2-1	.	CAIRVGQDNEQFF	TGTGCCATCAGAGTCGGACAGGACAATGAGCAGTTCTTC
TRBV13	17	.	TRBJ1-6	.	CASSYGLSVSYNSPLHF	TGTGCCAGCAGCTACGGACTGTCTGTGTCCTATAATTCACCCCTCCACTTT
TRBV6-5	13	.	TRBJ2-1	.	CASRARVLNEQFF	TGTGCCAGCAGAGCCAGGGTTTTAAATGAGCAGTTCTTC
TRBV7-9	16	.	TRBJ1-2	.	CASSLAEAGASYGYTF	TGTGCCAGCAGCTTAGCAGAGGCAGGGGCCTCCTATGGCTACACCTTC
TRBV7-9	14	TRBD1	TRBJ2-7	once	CASSGQGVSYEQYF	TGTGCCAGCAGCGGGCAGGGGGTCTCCTACGAGCAGTACTTC
TRBV7-2	15	.	TRBJ1-2	once	CASSLGGQGNYGYTF	TGTGCCAGCAGCTTAGGCGGTCAGGGGAACTATGGCTACACCTTC
TRBV9	12	.	TRBJ1-2	.	CASSETVGGYTF	TGTGCCAGCAGCGAAACAGTGGGTGGCTACACCTTC
TRBV9	13	TRBD1	TRBJ1-2	.	CASRPRTGDGYTF	TGTGCCAGCAGACCCAGGACAGGGGACGGCTACACCTTC
TRBV24-1	15	TRBD1	TRBJ1-1	.	CATSQGQGWNTEAFF	TGTGCCACCAGTCAGGGACAGGGGTGGAACACTGAAGCTTTCTTT
TRBV18	15	.	TRBJ2-3	.	CASSPQGFGTDTQYF	TGTGCCAGCTCACCCCAGGGGTTTGGCACAGATACGCAGTATTTT
TRBV9	18	TRBD2	TRBJ2-7	once	CASSVGPSGRQTGYEQYF	TGTGCCAGCAGCGTAGGTCCTAGCGGGAGGCAAACGGGCTACGAGCAGTACTTC
TRBV7-3	15	.	TRBJ2-5	.	CASSPYGTREETQYF	TGTGCCAGCAGCCCATACGGGACTCGCGAAGAGACCCAGTACTTC
TRBV27	16	TRBD1	TRBJ2-6	.	CASSPYPRTGSDVLTF	TGTGCCAGCAGTCCGTACCCCCGGACAGGGTCGGACGTCCTGACTTTC
TRBV9	14	TRBD1	TRBJ2-7	.	CASSSGTGFYEQYF	TGTGCCAGCAGCTCCGGGACAGGGTTCTACGAGCAGTACTTC
TRBV28	14	.	TRBJ1-1	.	CASRTPLGNTEAFF	TGTGCCAGCCGCACTCCTCTTGGGAACACTGAAGCTTTCTTT
TRBV6-5	13	TRBD1	TRBJ2-7	.	CASSRDRGYEQYF	TGTGCCAGCAGCCGGGACAGGGGATACGAGCAGTACTTC
TRBV7-2	14	.	TRBJ1-1	.	CASSFELIDTEAFF	TGTGCCAGCAGCTTCGAACTAATCGACACTGAAGCTTTCTTT
TRBV6-2/TRBV6-3	17	TRBD1	TRBJ1-6	.	CASSYPGQSSYNSPLHF	TGTGCCAGCAGTTACCCGGGACAGAGCTCCTATAATTCACCCCTCCACTTT
TRBV12-3/TRBV12-4	13	.	TRBJ1-4	.	CASSSKLVSGLFF	TGTGCCAGCAGTTCAAAGCTGGTGTCAGGGCTGTTTTTT
TRBV9	12	.	TRBJ1-1	.	CASSPNSREAFF	TGTGCCAGCAGCCCCAACTCGCGTGAAGCTTTCTTT
TRBV15	14	.	TRBJ1-2	few	CATSDGRGNYGYTF	TGTGCCACCAGCGATGGGAGGGGGAACTATGGCTACACCTTC
TRBV19	13	TRBD2	TRBJ2-7	once	CASASGSEYEQYF	TGTGCCAGTGCTAGCGGGAGTGAATACGAGCAGTACTTC
TRBV2	13	.	TRBJ2-7	.	CASSETQPLEQYF	TGTGCCAGCAGTGAAACACAGCCCCTCGAGCAGTACTTC
TRBV9	14	.	TRBJ1-4	.	CASSPGSVNEKLFF	TGTGCCAGCAGCCCAGGGTCTGTAAATGAAAAACTGTTTTTT
TRBV27	14	TRBD1	TRBJ2-1	few	CASIGTGGYNEQFF	TGTGCCAGCATCGGGACAGGGGGCTACAATGAGCAGTTCTTC
TRBV28	14	TRBD1	TRBJ1-1	.	CASGTGALNTEAFF	TGTGCCAGCGGGACAGGGGCTTTGAACACTGAAGCTTTCTTT
TRBV19	15	.	TRBJ2-1	once	CASRVVDRAYNEQFF	TGTGCCAGTCGGGTGGTGGACAGAGCCTACAATGAGCAGTTCTTC
TRBV7-9	16	.	TRBJ1-2	.	CASSFFQGAQNYGYTF	TGTGCCAGCAGCTTTTTTCAAGGGGCGCAGAACTATGGCTACACCTTC
TRBV7-2	15	TRBD1	TRBJ1-1	.	CASSPRTGSNTEAFF	TGTGCCAGCAGCCCCCGGACAGGGTCGAACACTGAAGCTTTCTTT
TRBV3-1/TRBV3-2	14	.	TRBJ2-3	.	CASSQPGSGDTQYF	TGTGCCAGCAGCCAACCAGGGTCAGGAGATACGCAGTATTTT
TRBV2	17	TRBD1	TRBJ1-3	.	CASSVNTEQGNRNTIYF	TGTGCCAGCAGCGTTAACACTGAACAGGGGAACCGAAACACCATATATTTT
TRBV11-2	13	.	TRBJ1-6	.	CASSLVRFSPLHF	TGTGCCAGCAGCTTAGTTCGGTTTTCACCCCTCCACTTT